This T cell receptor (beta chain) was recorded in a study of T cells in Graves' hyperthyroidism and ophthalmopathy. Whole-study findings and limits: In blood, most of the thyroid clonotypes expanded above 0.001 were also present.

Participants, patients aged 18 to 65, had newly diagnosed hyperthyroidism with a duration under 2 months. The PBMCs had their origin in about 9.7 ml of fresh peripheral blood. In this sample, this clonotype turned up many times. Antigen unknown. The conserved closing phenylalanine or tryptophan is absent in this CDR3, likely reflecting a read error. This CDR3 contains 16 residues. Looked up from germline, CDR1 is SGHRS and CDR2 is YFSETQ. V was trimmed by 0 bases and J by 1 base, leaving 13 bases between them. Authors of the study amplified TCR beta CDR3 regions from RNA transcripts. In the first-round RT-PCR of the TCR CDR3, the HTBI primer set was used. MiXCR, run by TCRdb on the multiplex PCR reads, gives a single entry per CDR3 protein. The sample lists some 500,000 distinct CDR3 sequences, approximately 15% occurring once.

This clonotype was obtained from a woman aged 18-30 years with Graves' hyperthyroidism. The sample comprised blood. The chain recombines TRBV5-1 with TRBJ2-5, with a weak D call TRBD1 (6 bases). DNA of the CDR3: TGCGCCAGCAGCTTGGGATGGACAGAGGGCCAAGAGACCCAGTACCTC. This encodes CASSLGWTEGQETQYL.